The 8 T cell receptor beta chains presented below share a single source sample, sequenced in a study of human T cells and chemical hapten exposure. TCRdb re-derived calls from the RACE reads in MiXCR, one entry per CDR3 protein. The sample records around 120,000 distinct CDR3 sequences, less than 15% being singletons. Documented time point: pre-sensitization, week 0. Treatment in this sample: therapeutic diphenylcyclopropenone sensitization with weekly scalp DPC. This sample comprised whole blood, obtained in connection with sensitization to the hapten diphenylcyclopropenone (DPC). Receptors originate from a young woman with alopecia areata. Some clones in this sample may be carry-over from other donors' samples.

This clonotype was seen repeatedly, ten times or more. V is TRBV10-2 and J is TRBJ2-1; the D gene is possibly TRBD1 (5 bases). The CDR3 extends over 18 amino acids. The germline gives CDR1 WSHSY, CDR2 SAAADI. Deletions cut 0 bases from V and 1 base from J, with 16 bases between. The CDR3 sequence is CASSESGQGLSSYNEQFF. The CDR3 coding sequence is TGCGCCAGCAGTGAGTCGGGCCAGGGCCTGAGTTCCTACAATGAGCAGTTCTTC.

This clonotype was counted between two and nine times. The chain has TRBV6-4 and TRBJ2-1; D call uncertain. The V gene's germline CDR1 is MRHNA and CDR2 SNTAGT. V was pared by 10 bases and J by 8 bases, with 12 bases between. This CDR3 spans 11 amino acids. CDR3 sequence: CATSIAYEQFF. CDR3 DNA sequence: TGTGCCACCTCCATCGCGTATGAGCAGTTCTTC.

Here the CDR3 reads CASSVRQGYSYEQYF. For the CDR3, the DNA is TGTGCCAGCAGTGTCCGACAGGGATACTCCTACGAGCAGTACTTC. The chain employs TRBV6-1 and TRBJ2-7; the match to TRBD1 covers 7 bases. With 4 bases clipped from V and 0 bases from J, the junction kept 6 bases outside the gene matches. The length of the CDR3 is 15 residues. Germline V gene sequence: CDR1 MNHNS, CDR2 SASEGT.

The gene calls are TRBV29-1 and TRBJ2-5; D unresolved. CDR3 length: 11 amino acids. Germline V gene lookup returns CDR1 SQVTM and CDR2 ANQGSEA. V was trimmed by 4 bases and J by 2 bases, leaving 5 bases between them. Here the CDR3 DNA reads TGCAGCGTTGTCTTTCAAGAGACCCAGTACTTC. Its translation is CSVVFQETQYF.

Only a few counts were recorded for this clonotype. This sequence joins TRBV5-4 and TRBJ2-6, with D hard to call. Trimming took off 1 base at V and 0 bases at J, with 5 bases between the two ends. Germline CDR1 is SGHNT and CDR2 is YYREEE (reference sequence). CDR3 length equals 15 residues. The CDR3 loop is CASSLRFSGANVLTF. The DNA of the CDR3 is TGTGCCAGCAGCTTGCGTTTCTCTGGGGCCAACGTCCTGACTTTC.

This clonotype was observed a few times. The rearrangement uses TRBV6-2 or TRBV6-3 and TRBJ2-1; D unresolved. CDR1 is MNHEY, CDR2 SVGEGT, per germline. The CDR3 length is 16 residues. The ends were cut back, 0 bases at V and 0 bases at J, with 9 bases in the middle. CDR3 sequence reads: CASSYSPLISYNEQFF. In DNA form, the CDR3 reads TGTGCCAGCAGTTACTCGCCGCTAATCTCCTACAATGAGCAGTTCTTC.

V is TRBV21-1 and J is TRBJ2-7; the table calls TRBD2, which could not be checked here. TRBV21-1 is termed a pseudogene. CDR3 length: 14 amino acids. The CDR3 DNA reads TGTGCCAGCAGCAAAAGTTCCGGGAACTACGAGCAGTACTTC. This translates into CASSKSSGNYEQYF.

This clonotype was observed a few times. The chain links TRBV29-1 to TRBJ2-3; D remains ambiguous. Germline CDR1 and CDR2: SQVTM and ANQGSEA. V dropped 4 bases and J dropped 2 bases, with 10 bases sitting between them. This CDR3 has 13 amino acids. CDR3 amino acids: CSVVGQYTDTQYF. The CDR3 nucleotides read TGCAGCGTTGTGGGCCAGTACACAGATACGCAGTATTTT.